Presented here are 5 T cell receptor beta chains from one specimen sequenced in a study of cytomegalovirus exposure and HLA in healthy donors. The PCR used 60 Vbeta and 13 Jbeta primers. Assay: immunoSEQ multiplex PCR; the TCRdb copy retains only in-frame clones and omits some. The sample yields some 170,000 clones, about 75% seen once. Sequencing was performed on PBMCs. The receptors originated from a man between 40 and 49 years old in good health and CMV-seropositive.

DNA of the CDR3: TGTGCCAGCAGCATGGACAGTCAGAACACCATATATTTT. Translation: CASSMDSQNTIYF. The V call is TRBV7-2, the J call TRBJ1-3, with D possibly matching TRBD1 (6 bases). This CDR3 spans 13 amino acids. V lost 5 bases, J lost 7 bases, and 12 bases lay in between. Germline lookup yields CDR1 SGHTA and CDR2 FQGNSA.

V gene TRBV11-3 combines with J gene TRBJ2-7; 7 bases map to TRBD1. V lost 1 base to trimming and J lost 4 bases; unmatched junction nucleotides: 10. Per germline, CDR1 SGHNT and CDR2 YENEEA. The CDR3 length is 16 residues. CDR3 protein: CASSLGTRTGGYEQYF. DNA of the CDR3: TGTGCCAGCAGCTTAGGGACCCGGACAGGTGGATACGAGCAGTACTTC.

This chain links TRBV28 with TRBJ2-4; D is perhaps TRBD2 (6 bases). Between the trimmed V and J ends, which lost 2 bases and 6 bases, there was a span of 8 bases. The CDR3 is 13 residues long. Germline V gene lookup returns CDR1 MDHEN and CDR2 SYDVKM. The CDR3 reads CASSLQGGNIQYF. Here the CDR3 DNA reads TGTGCCAGCAGTTTACAGGGAGGAAACATTCAGTACTTC.

This clone was observed a few times. This rearrangement joins TRBV7-9 to TRBJ2-4; 9 bases match TRBD1. This CDR3 is 15 amino acids long. Germline CDR1 and CDR2: SEHNR and FQNEAQ (reference sequence). Trimming cost V 5 bases and J 0 bases; bases outside gene matches: 2. CDR3 protein: CASSQGQGAKNIQYF. CDR3 DNA: TGTGCCAGCAGCCAGGGACAGGGAGCCAAAAACATTCAGTACTTC.

This chain uses TRBV25-1 with TRBJ2-7; D may be TRBD2 (5 bases). Trimming shortened V by 4 bases and J by 3 bases, and 13 bases separated the two germline ends. Germline V gene sequence: CDR1 MGHDK, CDR2 SYGVNS. This CDR3 has 14 amino acids. The CDR3 bases are TGTGCCAGCAGTGCCCGCGACTACGGCTACGAGCAGTACTTC. Amino acid sequence: CASSARDYGYEQYF.